These 29 T cell receptor beta chains were all obtained from the same sample, sequenced in a study of vaccination effects on CD4 cells after COVID-19. Antigen-specific CD4+ T cells expanded by the ViraFEST assay with viral peptide pools were then sequenced. Researchers isolated CD4+ T cells once approximately ten days of culture had elapsed. Vaccine recipients, nucleocapsid antibody negative, had no prior SARS-CoV-2 infection. Which antigens these TCRs recognize remains unknown. Assay: immunoSEQ multiplex PCR; the TCRdb copy retains only in-frame clones and omits some. The repertoire includes tens of thousands of clones, about two thirds of them detected once, and roughly 3.3% sits in the top ten. Sequenced material: CD4+ T cells from PBMCs cultured with SARS-CoV-2 spike peptides, taken before COVID-19 vaccination. The receptor set was obtained from a human donor who received a COVID-19 vaccine.

The chain carries TRBV3-1 (or the pseudogene TRBV3-2) and TRBJ2-3; 14 bases map to TRBD2. The V gene end was trimmed by 5 bases and the J gene end by 1 base; junction bases not matched to a gene: 14. Germline V CDR1 and CDR2: LGHDT, YNNKEL (reference sequence). There are 20 residues in the CDR3. In nucleotides, the CDR3 is TGTGCCAGCAGCTCCTTTGGACTAGCGGGGGGTAGGGCTGGCACAGATACGCAGTATTTT. It yields the protein CASSSFGLAGGRAGTDTQYF.

The chain combines TRBV29-1 with TRBJ1-2; 9 positions match TRBD1. Germline assignment: CDR1 SQVTM and CDR2 ANQGSEA. This CDR3 comprises 16 residues. V was clipped by 3 bases and J by 8 bases; unmatched bases: 16. This CDR3 is CSVDDFGTGLGSGYTF. Written as DNA, the CDR3 is TGCAGCGTTGACGACTTTGGGACAGGGTTAGGGAGCGGCTACACCTTC.

V gene TRBV2 combines with J gene TRBJ1-5, with D hard to call. V was pared by 3 bases and J by 6 bases, with 15 bases between. This CDR3 has 15 residues. Germline V gene data show CDR1 as SNHLY and CDR2 as FYNNEI. The CDR3 sequence is CASSEGRALVQPQHF. The DNA for the CDR3 is TGTGCCAGCAGTGAGGGAAGGGCCCTTGTTCAGCCCCAGCATTTT.

This clone showed up just a few times. V gene TRBV9 combines with J gene TRBJ1-6; D is ambiguous. Looked up from germline, CDR1 is SGDLS and CDR2 is YYNGEE. The V and J ends lost 0 bases and 10 bases respectively, with 11 bases between them. This CDR3 is 14 amino acids long. The CDR3 loop reads CASSVGLDGSPLHF. The CDR3 coding sequence is TGTGCCAGCAGCGTAGGTCTGGATGGCTCACCCCTCCACTTT.

This sequence joins TRBV11-2 and TRBJ2-7; tentatively, D is TRBD2 (6 bases). The CDR3 covers 15 residues. The germline V and J ends were trimmed by 2 bases and 1 base, with 12 bases remaining between them. CDR1 is SGHAT, CDR2 FQNNGV, per germline. The CDR3 DNA is TGTGCCAGCAGCTTAAAGGAGGGGACGTCCTACGAGCAGTACTTC. This encodes CASSLKEGTSYEQYF.

The rearrangement uses TRBV25-1 and TRBJ2-7; D possibly corresponds to TRBD2 (6 bases). The V gene lost 2 bases and the J gene lost 2 bases, with 7 bases spanning the gap. There are 13 residues in the CDR3. CDR1 MGHDK and CDR2 SYGVNS come from the germline V gene. The CDR3 loop reads CASSEGGTYEQYF. In nucleotides, the CDR3 is TGTGCCAGCAGTGAAGGGGGGACCTACGAGCAGTACTTC.

The gene calls are TRBV19 and TRBJ1-2; TRBD1 aligns across 9 bases. Germline-derived CDR1 and CDR2 are LNHDA and SQIVND (reference sequence). The CDR3 is made up of 21 amino acids. Trimming removed 5 bases from V and 0 bases from J; junction bases left unmatched: 22. The CDR3 here is CASSLGPQQGALLGANYGYTF. DNA of the CDR3: TGTGCCAGTAGTCTTGGACCCCAACAGGGGGCGCTTTTGGGAGCTAACTATGGCTACACCTTC.

V is TRBV6-2 or TRBV6-3 and J is TRBJ2-7, with 7 nucleotides matching TRBD2. Germline V gene lookup returns CDR1 MNHEY and CDR2 SVGEGT. This CDR3 comprises 14 residues. The J segment lost 6 bases and the V segment lost 4 bases, leaving 9 bases of the junction unmatched. CDR3 sequence (DNA): TGTGCCAGCAGTTCCCAGGCGGGAGTACTCGAGCAGTACTTC. Amino acid sequence: CASSSQAGVLEQYF.

The gene calls are TRBV11-2 and TRBJ2-7; 15 positions match TRBD2. After removal of 5 bases from V and 4 bases from J, the junction contained 9 bases not matched to a gene. Germline CDR1 SGHAT, CDR2 FQNNGV. CDR3 size: 17 residues. CDR3: CASSPRSGLAGGYEQYF. The CDR3 nucleotides are TGTGCCAGCAGCCCACGAAGTGGACTAGCGGGGGGGTACGAGCAGTACTTC.

This clone was counted a single time. The gene calls are TRBV6-5 and TRBJ1-2, with D perhaps TRBD1 (6 bases). The germline V gene encodes CDR1 MNHEY and CDR2 SVGAGI. Deletions cut 8 bases from V and 8 bases from J, with 18 bases between. The CDR3 sequence is 13 residues long. CDR3 in amino acids: CASGKTTGGGYTF. CDR3 coding DNA: TGTGCCAGCGGAAAAACGACAGGCGGAGGCTACACCTTC.

This chain uses TRBV27 with TRBJ1-1; 7 bases are a match to TRBD1. CDR3 size: 13 residues. CDR1 and CDR2 from the germline V gene are MNHEY and SMNVEV (reference sequence). Trimming at V came to 3 bases and at J to 5 bases, leaving 3 bases not matched to a gene. CDR3 nucleotides: TGTGCCAGCAGTTTGACAGGGAGGACTGAAGCTTTCTTT. It translates to CASSLTGRTEAFF.

The chain recombines TRBV4-1 with TRBJ1-4; D gene unclear. Germline CDR1 reads MGHRA; CDR2 reads YSYEKL. This CDR3 spans 13 amino acids. V was shortened by 2 bases and J by 8 bases, with 9 bases between the two germline ends. The CDR3 nucleotides are TGCGCCAGCAGCCAATCCGGGCGAGAAAAACTGTTTTTT. Translating it yields CASSQSGREKLFF.

The chain joins TRBV4-1 to TRBJ1-4, with a possible D match to TRBD1 (6 bases). This CDR3 is 16 amino acids long. The V end was cut by 1 base, the J end by 0 bases, with 9 bases between. Germline V CDR1 and CDR2: MGHRA, YSYEKL. The CDR3 loop reads CASSQGTAATNEKLFF. The CDR3 DNA sequence: TGCGCCAGCAGCCAAGGGACAGCTGCAACTAATGAAAAACTGTTTTTT.

In its sample, this clone was seen a few times. The rearrangement joins TRBV29-1 to TRBJ1-5; no reliable D call. This CDR3 contains 13 residues. V gave up 4 bases and J gave up 2 bases, with 9 bases separating them. CDR1 SQVTM and CDR2 ANQGSEA come from the germline V gene. In DNA, the CDR3 is TGCAGCGTTGCGGCAGATGGCAATCAGCCCCAGCATTTT. Its translation: CSVAADGNQPQHF.

The CDR3 region has the DNA TGCGCCAGTGCACCGGGGATGAGGGCAGCCAAAAACATTCAGTACTTC. Protein product: CASAPGMRAAKNIQYF. The chain combines TRBV10-1 with TRBJ2-4, with a weak D call TRBD2 (5 bases). The CDR3 runs to 16 residues. V lost 9 bases, J lost 0 bases, and 18 bases lay in between. The germline V gene encodes CDR1 WNHNN and CDR2 SYGVQD (reference sequence).

This rearrangement joins TRBV28 to TRBJ1-4; unclear D gene. Deletions cut 6 bases from V and 5 bases from J, with 4 bases between. Looked up from germline, CDR1 is MDHEN and CDR2 is SYDVKM. This CDR3 region has 11 residues. CDR3: CASRENEKLFF. CDR3 coding DNA: TGTGCCAGCAGGGAAAATGAAAAACTGTTTTTT.

The rearrangement links TRBV6-5 to TRBJ2-1; 9 nucleotides line up with TRBD2. V lost 6 bases and J lost 4; bases outside the gene matches: 7. Germline V gene sequence: CDR1 MNHEY, CDR2 SVGAGI. This CDR3 has 15 residues. CDR3 residues: CASRKSGGRYNEQFF. As DNA, the CDR3 is TGTGCCAGCAGAAAAAGCGGGGGGCGTTACAATGAGCAGTTCTTC.

The CDR3 loop is CASADSLGSGYGYTF. In DNA form, the CDR3 reads TGTGCCAGCGCCGACAGTTTGGGGTCGGGTTATGGCTACACCTTC. The genes are TRBV6-5 and TRBJ1-2; a weak D match, TRBD1 (5 bases). Per the germline V gene, CDR1 is MNHEY and CDR2 is SVGAGI. The V end lost 8 bases, the J end lost 5 bases, and 21 bases lay between the germline ends. The length of the CDR3 is 15 residues.

The J gene is TRBJ1-1, the V gene TRBV19; no firm D call. CDR1 is LNHDA and CDR2 is SQIVND in the germline V gene (reference sequence). CDR3 size: 13 residues. The V end was cut by 10 bases, the J end by 2 bases, with 14 bases between. The CDR3 here is CAIAVAGNTEAFF. CDR3 coding DNA: TGTGCCATCGCGGTCGCGGGTAACACTGAAGCTTTCTTT.

CDR3 region: CASSPMGGQETQYF. The CDR3 DNA reads as TGTGCCAGTAGTCCAATGGGAGGGCAAGAGACCCAGTACTTC. This chain uses TRBV19 with TRBJ2-5; 7 bases map to TRBD2. CDR1 and CDR2 (germline): LNHDA, SQIVND (reference sequence). With 5 bases clipped from V and 2 bases from J, the junction kept 5 bases outside the gene matches. The CDR3 contains 14 residues.

The rearrangement uses TRBV6-2 or TRBV6-3 and TRBJ1-3; the D is unclear. V lost 2 bases and J 5 bases, leaving 13 bases between the germline ends. This CDR3 has 15 residues. CDR1 and CDR2 (germline): MNHEY, SVGEGT. CDR3 coding DNA: TGTGCCAGCAGTTACACTCAGGTTCTCCGAAACACCATATATTTT. Translating it yields CASSYTQVLRNTIYF.

The chain carries TRBV24-1 and TRBJ2-7, with a possible D match to TRBD2 (6 bases). V was trimmed by 12 bases and J by 8 bases, leaving 22 bases between them. Germline V gene lookup returns CDR1 KGHDR and CDR2 SFDVKD. The CDR3 runs 13 residues. The CDR3 DNA follows: TGTGCCCCCGGGACCCGGACTACGAGTAAGCAGTACTTC. Translation: CAPGTRTTSKQYF.

The J gene is TRBJ2-1, the V gene TRBV7-9, with TRBD2 identical over 11 bases. Germline lookup yields CDR1 SEHNR and CDR2 FQNEAQ (reference sequence). The CDR3 loop spans 16 amino acids. The J segment lost 9 bases and the V segment lost 0 bases, leaving 7 bases of the junction unmatched. CDR3 DNA: TGTGCCAGCAGCTTAGCATTAGGGACTAGCGGTAGTGAGCAGTTCTTC. Amino acid sequence: CASSLALGTSGSEQFF.

The chain joins TRBV5-1 to TRBJ2-1; unclear D gene. Germline V gives CDR1 SGHRS, CDR2 YFSETQ. The V end was cut by 1 base, the J end by 1 base, with 18 bases between. CDR3 length: 18 amino acids. CDR3 loop: CASSLILNAVHSYNEQFF. CDR3 sequence (DNA): TGCGCCAGCAGCTTGATTTTAAACGCGGTCCATTCCTACAATGAGCAGTTCTTC.

The V gene is TRBV4-1, the J gene TRBJ1-5; D possibly corresponds to TRBD1 (5 bases). Germline CDR1 reads MGHRA; CDR2 reads YSYEKL. V gave up 4 bases and J gave up 2 bases, with 21 bases separating them. The CDR3 covers 18 residues. The CDR3 DNA sequence: TGCGCCAGCAGCCCACGGGACCTAGGAATAGTGGGCAATCAGCCCCAGCATTTT. Its translation: CASSPRDLGIVGNQPQHF.

The chain recombines TRBV5-1 with TRBJ2-1; 8 bases are shared with TRBD2. The germline V gene has CDR1 SGHRS and CDR2 YFSETQ. V shed 2 bases, J shed 0 bases, and the junction held 4 bases outside the gene matches. This CDR3 contains 16 residues. CDR3 sequence: CASSFGGGSSYNEQFF. As DNA, the CDR3 is TGCGCCAGCAGCTTCGGGGGGGGGAGCTCCTACAATGAGCAGTTCTTC.

This chain uses TRBV4-2 with TRBJ2-1; the D gene is possibly TRBD1 (6 bases). The CDR3 length is 18 residues. Germline V lookup: CDR1 LGHNA, CDR2 YNFKEQ. V lost 4 bases and J 7 bases, leaving 26 bases between the germline ends. CDR3 DNA: TGTGCCAGCAGCCGATCCGCGAGGGGGACGAGCAACCAAAATGAGCAGTTCTTC. It codes for CASSRSARGTSNQNEQFF.

This clone is termed large. The V and J genes are TRBV19 and TRBJ2-3; 14 nucleotides align to TRBD2. Germline CDR1 LNHDA, CDR2 SQIVND (reference sequence). This CDR3 spans 16 amino acids. The ends lost 7 bases at V and 4 bases at J; junction bases unmatched: 7. The CDR3: CASKPRLAGGADTQYF. In nucleotides, the CDR3 is TGTGCCAGTAAGCCCCGACTAGCGGGAGGGGCAGATACGCAGTATTTT.

The chain couples TRBV10-3 to TRBJ2-1; D gene uncertain. CDR3 size: 10 residues. Germline V gene data show CDR1 as ENHRY and CDR2 as SYGVKD. V was shortened by 3 bases and J by 9 bases, with 3 bases between the two germline ends. The CDR3 bases are TGTGCCATCAGTGACGGTGAGCAGTTCTTC. Protein: CAISDGEQFF.